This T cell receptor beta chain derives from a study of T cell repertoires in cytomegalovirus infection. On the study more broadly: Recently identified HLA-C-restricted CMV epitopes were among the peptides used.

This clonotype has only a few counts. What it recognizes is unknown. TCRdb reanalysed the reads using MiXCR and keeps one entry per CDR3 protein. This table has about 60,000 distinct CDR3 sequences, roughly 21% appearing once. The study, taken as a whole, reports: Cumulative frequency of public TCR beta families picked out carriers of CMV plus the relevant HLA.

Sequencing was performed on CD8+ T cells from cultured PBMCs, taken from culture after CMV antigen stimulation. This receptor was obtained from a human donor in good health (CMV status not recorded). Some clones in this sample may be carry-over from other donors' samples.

CDR3 region: CASSQGQGAMNTEAFF. CDR3 bases: TGTGCCAGCAGTCAGGGACAGGGTGCAATGAACACTGAAGCTTTCTTT. V usage is TRBV27 and J usage is TRBJ1-1; 9 bases fit TRBD1. Trimming at V came to 5 bases and at J to 0 bases, leaving 7 bases not matched to a gene. CDR3 length: 16 amino acids. CDR1 is MNHEY, CDR2 SMNVEV, per germline (reference sequence).